This T cell receptor beta chain was found in a study of blood T cell repertoires in COVID-19. Study at large: COVID-19 samples, acute and convalescent, were from the United States, Italy and Spain. The analysed material was cDNA or gDNA that came from T cells, B-cell-depleted T cells, or PBMCs.

Profiled with immunoSEQ multiplex PCR; TCRdb holds only in-frame clones, not every one. The sample holds approximately 240,000 clones, about nine tenths seen once. The germline V gene encodes CDR1 SGHKS and CDR2 YYEKEE (reference sequence). Trimming removed 4 bases at V and 4 bases at J, with 18 bases between. This CDR3 region has 16 residues. Those who participated ranged in age from 18 to 89 years and resided in roughly 26 US areas. Source material: PBMCs or T cells enriched from blood (not recorded which). The TCR was taken from a woman between 45 and 60 years old in a cohort exposed to, infected with or recovered from COVID-19 (not recorded which). V usage is TRBV5-5 and J usage is TRBJ1-3; D is undetermined. This chain's CDR3 is CASSLLLGSQGNTIYF. In DNA form, the CDR3 reads TGTGCCAGCAGCCTGCTACTAGGTTCTCAAGGAAACACCATATATTTT. The whole variable domain, filled in from reference TRBV5-5 and TRBJ1-3, reads DAGVTQSPTHLIKTRGQQVTLRCSPISGHKSVSWYQQVLGQGPQFIFQYYEKEERGRGNFPDRFSARQFPNYSSELNVNALLLGDSALYLCASSLLLGSQGNTIYFGEGSWLTVV.